One sample yielded the 21 T cell receptor beta chains listed below, sequenced in a study of radiation and T cells in renal cell carcinoma. Assay used: immunoSEQ multiplex PCR; TCRdb lists only in-frame clones, some missing. The data contain 95,000 or so clones, 86% of them singletons. As to time point: baseline pretreatment blood. Treatment defined: 15 Gy SBRT to primary tumor, nephrectomy 4 weeks later. Here the sequenced sample was blood, taken from a patient whose treatment included radiotherapy and nephrectomy. These receptors were taken from a man in his forties or fifties with renal cell carcinoma.

This sequence joins TRBV6-6 and TRBJ2-1; 13 bases are shared with TRBD2. There are 14 residues in the CDR3. V lost 8 bases to trimming and J lost 7 bases; unmatched junction nucleotides: 5. CDR1 and CDR2 from the germline V gene are MNHNY and SVGAGI (reference sequence). As DNA, the CDR3 is TGTGCCAGCCTCACTAGCGGGGGGGGAAATGAGCAGTTCTTC. Translated, it gives CASLTSGGGNEQFF.

V and J are TRBV4-3 and TRBJ2-2; unclear D gene. Germline assignment: CDR1 LGHNA and CDR2 YSLEER. CDR3 length: 15 amino acids. The ends were cut back, 1 base at V and 7 bases at J, with 13 bases in the middle. CDR3 nucleotides: TGCGCCAGCAGCCAAGTACCGGGTGGATTCGGGGAGCTGTTTTTT. Protein: CASSQVPGGFGELFF.

The rearrangement links TRBV5-8 to TRBJ1-5; 9 nucleotides line up with TRBD1. The CDR3 covers 15 residues. Germline CDR1 SGHTS, CDR2 YDEGEE. Germline trimming cut 4 bases from V and 5 bases from J; bases unmatched to any gene: 7. The DNA for the CDR3 is TGTGCCAGCAGCCCCGGGACAGGGAGGGATCAGCCCCAGCATTTT. Encoded protein: CASSPGTGRDQPQHF.

This clone was observed many times. The V call is TRBV19, the J call TRBJ2-2; the D is unclear. This CDR3 has 13 residues. The V end was cut by 3 bases, the J end by 9 bases, with 11 bases between. The V gene's germline CDR1 is LNHDA and CDR2 SQIVND (reference sequence). The CDR3 DNA reads TGTGCCAGTAGTATGGTTGTTTGGCGGGAGCTGTTTTTT. It is translated as CASSMVVWRELFF.

The V and J genes are TRBV27 and TRBJ1-2; 8 nucleotides align to TRBD1. The J segment lost 7 bases and the V segment lost 4 bases, leaving 2 bases of the junction unmatched. From germline, CDR1 is MNHEY and CDR2 SMNVEV (reference sequence). The CDR3 is 12 amino acids. The CDR3 nucleotides are TGTGCCAGCAGTTCAGGGGGCAGTGGCTACACCTTC. Amino acids: CASSSGGSGYTF.

About this clone: The missing conserved phenylalanine or tryptophan at the end of this CDR3 makes a read error likely. It is unclear where the CDR3 begins or ends on the DNA, so no DNA is shown, and the CDR3 is as TCRdb lists it. The V call is TRBV4-3, the J call TRBJ1-1. Per the germline V gene, CDR1 is LGHNA and CDR2 is YSLEER. Termini included, the CDR3 measures 11 amino acids. The CDR3 reads CASSQGTRGGL.

V usage is TRBV6-1 and J usage is TRBJ2-4; D may be TRBD1 (6 bases). This CDR3 is built from 14 residues. Germline CDR1 MNHNS, CDR2 SASEGT. Trimming shortened V by 7 bases and J by 9 bases, and 19 bases separated the two germline ends. The CDR3 loop is CASIRGNGAVIQYF. For the CDR3, the DNA is TGTGCCAGCATAAGGGGGAATGGTGCTGTCATTCAGTACTTC.

This rearrangement joins TRBV19 to TRBJ2-3, with D tentatively TRBD1 or TRBD2 (5 bases each). Looked up from germline, CDR1 is LNHDA and CDR2 is SQIVND (reference sequence). The CDR3 has 14 amino acids. The germline V and J ends were trimmed by 0 bases and 4 bases, with 8 bases remaining between them. The chain's CDR3 is CASSIEGRADTQYF. CDR3 bases: TGTGCCAGTAGTATAGAGGGACGGGCAGATACGCAGTATTTT.

The V and J genes are TRBV27 and TRBJ2-1; D is undetermined. The CDR3 extends over 14 amino acids. V was clipped by 3 bases and J by 8 bases, with 14 bases between them. Germline V CDR1 and CDR2: MNHEY, SMNVEV (reference sequence). CDR3 region: CASSFLADRDEQFF. In DNA, the CDR3 is TGTGCCAGCAGTTTCCTGGCCGATAGGGATGAGCAGTTCTTC.

This rearrangement joins TRBV18 to TRBJ1-2; D is ambiguous. This CDR3 contains 14 residues. The germline V gene has CDR1 KGHSH and CDR2 LQKENI. The V end was cut by 6 bases, the J end by 2 bases, with 13 bases between. Written as DNA, the CDR3 is TGTGCCAGCTCGCCGGCCCCCGAAAACTATGGCTACACCTTC. Protein product: CASSPAPENYGYTF. The variable domain in full, completed from reference TRBV18 and TRBJ1-2, reads NAGVMQNPRHLVRRRGQEARLRCSPMKGHSHVYWYRQLPEEGLKFMVYLQKENIIDESGMPKERFSAEFPKEGPSILRIQQVVRGDSAAYFCASSPAPENYGYTFGSGTRLTVV.

The chain couples TRBV4-1 to TRBJ1-6, with TRBD1 matching 7 bases. Germline assignment: CDR1 MGHRA and CDR2 YSYEKL. The CDR3 has 17 residues. V trimming: 0 bases; J trimming: 9 bases; junction bases outside the gene matches: 11. DNA of the CDR3: TGCGCCAGCAGCCAAGATCAGACGACAGGGCGAACTTCACCCCTCCACTTT. Its protein is CASSQDQTTGRTSPLHF.

The CDR3: CAWSHYWRVEQYF. The DNA for the CDR3 is TGTGCCTGGAGTCATTACTGGAGGGTCGAGCAGTACTTC. This chain uses TRBV30 with TRBJ2-7, with D possibly TRBD2 on 6 matching bases. Germline V gene lookup returns CDR1 GTSNPN and CDR2 SVGIG (reference sequence). V was trimmed by 2 bases and J by 6 bases, leaving 14 bases between them. The CDR3 has 13 residues.

V and J are TRBV11-2 and TRBJ2-1, with 12 positions matching TRBD2. The length of the CDR3 is 15 residues. V shed 1 base, J shed 10 bases, and the junction held 5 bases outside the gene matches. The germline V gene encodes CDR1 SGHAT and CDR2 FQNNGV. The chain's CDR3 is CASSLGLAGGPEQFF. The CDR3 DNA sequence: TGTGCCAGCAGCTTAGGGCTAGCGGGGGGGCCCGAGCAGTTCTTC.

The chain is built from TRBV6-5 and TRBJ2-1, with 7 bases fitting TRBD1. The CDR3 covers 13 residues. The trim removed 10 bases at V and 3 bases at J, leaving 6 bases unmatched. Germline loops: CDR1 MNHEY, CDR2 SVGAGI. The CDR3 reads CATGQAFYNEQFF. The CDR3 bases are TGTGCCACCGGACAGGCTTTCTACAATGAGCAGTTCTTC.

The chain uses TRBV10-3 and TRBJ1-1; no definite D call. Germline V gene lookup returns CDR1 ENHRY and CDR2 SYGVKD. Trimming pared 0 bases from V and 11 bases from J, leaving 7 bases between. CDR3 length equals 11 residues. CDR3 residues: CAISESMAAFF. In nucleotides, the CDR3 is TGTGCCATCAGTGAGTCGATGGCCGCTTTCTTT.

The gene calls are TRBV7-6 and TRBJ1-3; no firm D call. Trimming removed 4 bases from V and 0 bases from J, with 13 bases in between. The V gene's germline CDR1 is SGHVS and CDR2 FNYEAQ. There are 16 residues in the CDR3. The CDR3 reads CASSSEPGLSGNTIYF. In DNA form, the CDR3 reads TGTGCCAGCAGCTCCGAACCCGGACTCTCTGGAAACACCATATATTTT.

The gene calls are TRBV7-2 and TRBJ2-7, with 8 bases that match TRBD2. Germline-derived CDR1 and CDR2 are SGHTA and FQGNSA. The CDR3 loop spans 14 amino acids. V dropped 6 bases and J dropped 2; count of bases not matched to a gene: 6. The CDR3 reads CASRRSGGTYEQYF. For the CDR3, the DNA is TGTGCCAGCAGACGGTCGGGGGGGACCTACGAGCAGTACTTC.

On this clone itself: The junction differs from germline at one of its ends, possibly a read error. The rearrangement uses TRBV7-7 and TRBJ2-3; D remains unclear. The CDR3 is made up of 14 amino acids. Germline values: CDR1 SSHAT, CDR2 FNYEAQ (reference sequence). The CDR3 spells CASSFFGRTDTQYF. The CDR3 region has the DNA TGTGCTAGCAGCTTTTTCGGCAGAACAGATACGCAGTATTTT.

This sequence joins TRBV7-3 and TRBJ2-7; 7 bases are a match to TRBD2. J was trimmed by 2 bases and V by 2 bases; bases with no gene match: 6. The CDR3 contains 15 residues. The V gene's germline CDR1 is SGHTA and CDR2 FQGTGA. CDR3 nucleotides: TGTGCCAGCAGCTTACAGAGCGGGGCGGCCTACGAGCAGTACTTC. Translating gives CASSLQSGAAYEQYF.

V usage is TRBV15 and J usage is TRBJ1-4, with a tentative D call TRBD1 (6 bases). The V gene's germline CDR1 is LNHNV and CDR2 YYDKDF (reference sequence). Trimming pared 0 bases from V and 5 bases from J, leaving 19 bases between. The CDR3 covers 18 residues. Written as DNA, the CDR3 is TGTGCCACCAGCAGAGATCCTAGACAAAGTGGGACAAATGAAAAACTGTTTTTT. Protein sequence: CATSRDPRQSGTNEKLFF.

This clone was recorded once. V usage is TRBV28 and J usage is TRBJ2-7; 8 positions match TRBD1. The junction had 8 bases not matched to a gene; V was cut back by 10 bases and J by 3 bases. Germline V CDR1 and CDR2: MDHEN, SYDVKM. This CDR3 is 13 amino acids long. CDR3 sequence (DNA): TGTGCCATCGCCTTACAGGGGGTCTACGAGCAGTACTTC. Its protein is CAIALQGVYEQYF.